These 7 T cell receptor beta chains share one sample of origin, sequenced in a study of blood T cell repertoires in COVID-19 (dated by TCRdb to about 2020). Libraries were made using the immunoSEQ multiplex PCR assay. Here the immuneACCESS table is served through TCRdb, limited to in-frame sequences with V and J called. Missing clones are a known gap in these copies; in checked studies unresolved V genes cover under half, and the rest lacks a known reason. The sample table holds more than 95,000 clones, of which roughly 83% were seen once. In total, the top ten clones hold around 5% of the sample. The source material was peripheral blood. Receptor source: a human donor in a cohort sampled during active COVID-19.

The CDR3 DNA sequence: TGTGCCAGTAGCGCCTCCGGGACAGGGCTGTACGAGCAGTACTTC. It is translated as CASSASGTGLYEQYF. V gene TRBV19 combines with J gene TRBJ2-7, with 9 bases fitting TRBD1. Germline CDR1 reads LNHDA; CDR2 reads SQIVND (reference sequence). This CDR3 has 15 residues. The V segment lost 6 bases and the J segment 4 bases; nucleotides outside the gene matches: 10.

The genes are TRBV5-5 and TRBJ2-1, with D tentatively TRBD2 (6 bases). Germline V gene data show CDR1 as SGHKS and CDR2 as YYEKEE (reference sequence). V was cut by 0 bases and J by 0 bases, with 10 bases left in between. The CDR3 runs to 16 residues. The CDR3 sequence is CASSLGGKSSYNEQFF. DNA of the CDR3: TGTGCCAGCAGCTTGGGCGGGAAAAGCTCCTACAATGAGCAGTTCTTC.

The gene calls are TRBV5-4 and TRBJ2-2, with 10 bases fitting TRBD2. The CDR3 is 18 residues long. In germline, CDR1 is SGHNT, CDR2 YYREEE (reference sequence). Trimming took 3 bases from V and 3 from J; bases not matched to a gene: 11. In DNA, the CDR3 is TGTGCCAGCAGCTCGTATAGCGGGAGGACGACGGACACCGGGGAGCTGTTTTTT. Translated, it gives CASSSYSGRTTDTGELFF.

CDR3 bases: TGTGCCAGCAGATACAGGGGCTCCGGGGAGCTGTTTTTT. Protein: CASRYRGSGELFF. This rearrangement joins TRBV12-3 or TRBV12-4 to TRBJ2-2, with TRBD1 identical over 7 bases. CDR3 length: 13 residues. V shed 6 bases and J 6 bases; nucleotides not matched to a gene: 4.

This chain joins TRBV6-2 or TRBV6-3 and TRBJ1-2; 9 bases agree with TRBD1. CDR1 and CDR2 from the germline V gene are MNHEY and SVGEGT. V dropped 5 bases and J dropped 8; count of bases not matched to a gene: 15. The CDR3 has 16 residues. The CDR3 DNA is TGTGCCAGCAGTGCACTCGGGACAGGGCAGGACCTCGGCTACACCTTC. Its protein product is CASSALGTGQDLGYTF.

The chain has TRBV11-2 and TRBJ2-1; 7 positions agree with TRBD2. V was clipped by 6 bases and J by 9 bases; unmatched bases: 17. CDR3 length: 16 residues. CDR1 and CDR2 (germline): SGHAT, FQNNGV. The CDR3 spells CASRVDGRGTWSEQFF. The CDR3, as DNA: TGTGCCAGCAGGGTAGATGGGCGGGGGACTTGGAGTGAGCAGTTCTTC. Full variable domain (outside the CDR3, taken from reference TRBV11-2 and TRBJ2-1): EAGVAQSPRYKIIEKRQSVAFWCNPISGHATLYWYQQILGQGPKLLIQFQNNGVVDDSQLPKDRFSAERLKGVDSTLKIQPAKLEDSAVYLCASRVDGRGTWSEQFFGPGTRLTVL.

The J gene is TRBJ1-5, the V gene TRBV28, with D tentatively TRBD1 (6 bases). The CDR3 sequence is 15 residues long. V lost 6 bases to trimming and J lost 5 bases, with 17 bases between them. From germline, CDR1 is MDHEN and CDR2 SYDVKM. The CDR3 region has the DNA TGTGCCAGCAGCTCCCCCGGACAGAGCCATCAGCCCCAGCATTTT. Translation: CASSSPGQSHQPQHF.